Each of the 5 T cell receptor beta chains below was sequenced from the same sample in a study of CD8 T cells in ankylosing spondylitis. TCRdb reanalysed the 5' RACE reads using MiXCR and keeps one entry per CDR3 protein. The sample shows about 130,000 distinct CDR3 sequences, over 6.5% of them seen only once. Sequenced: blood, either unsorted or a sorted T cell fraction (not recorded which). These receptors were collected from a male donor with ankylosing spondylitis or in good health (not recorded which).

The J gene is TRBJ2-2, the V gene TRBV24-1, with 8 bases fitting TRBD2. CDR1 is KGHDR and CDR2 is SFDVKD in the germline V gene. The CDR3 spans 17 residues. V lost 4 bases, J lost 1 base, and 7 bases stayed unmatched. CDR3 coding DNA: TGTGCCACCAGTGACCCCCAAAGCGGGAGGAACACCGGGGAGCTGTTTTTT. Its protein product is CATSDPQSGRNTGELFF.

This clonotype was seen ten or more times. The chain employs TRBV6-1 and TRBJ2-1; D unresolved. The CDR3 loop spans 15 amino acids. V shed 7 bases and J shed 6 bases, with 19 bases lying between them. Germline V gives CDR1 MNHNS, CDR2 SASEGT. The CDR3 region has the DNA TGTGCCAGCACCGACCCGACTCCCCCGGGCAATGAGCAGTTCTTC. It translates to CASTDPTPPGNEQFF.

This clonotype was seen at least ten times. V and J are TRBV25-1 and TRBJ2-7; tentatively, D is TRBD1 (6 bases). With 4 bases removed from V and 2 bases from J, the gap between germline ends came to 18 bases. The CDR3 has 16 amino acids. Germline V gene lookup returns CDR1 MGHDK and CDR2 SYGVNS. The DNA of the CDR3 is TGTGCCAGCAGTGCAGTGAGGGGGACATACGCCTACGAGCAGTACTTC. This gives the protein CASSAVRGTYAYEQYF.

CDR3 amino acids: CASRTGQGPRVDTEAFF. The CDR3 nucleotides read TGTGCCAGCAGAACAGGACAGGGGCCCCGAGTAGACACTGAAGCTTTCTTT. V is TRBV28 and J is TRBJ1-1; TRBD1 aligns across 9 bases. The length of the CDR3 is 17 residues. In germline, CDR1 is MDHEN, CDR2 SYDVKM. Trimming at V came to 6 bases and at J to 3 bases, leaving 14 bases not matched to a gene.

This clonotype was seen at least ten times. The chain joins TRBV6-5 to TRBJ2-2; D not certain. The length of the CDR3 is 12 residues. Per germline, CDR1 MNHEY and CDR2 SVGAGI. Trimming stripped 6 bases from V and 8 bases from J, with 10 bases between. CDR3 sequence: CASRFIYGELFF. CDR3 nucleotide sequence: TGTGCCAGCAGATTCATCTATGGGGAGCTGTTTTTT.